This record looks at one T cell receptor (beta chain) sequence and its context. The sample comes from a study of blood T cell repertoires in COVID-19. The overall study: PBMCs, B-cell-depleted T cells, or T cells were the source of the cDNA or gDNA that made up the material.

Study processing details: Estimates of nucleated cell counts were drawn from the amplification of reference gene primers. Measured with immunoSEQ multiplex PCR; TCRdb has only the in-frame clones, and not every one. V and J calls plus clone size are reproduced from that table; the DNA served to infer D and trimming. Here the sample spans some 170,000 clones, approximately 88% being singletons. The germline V gene encodes CDR1 SQVTM and CDR2 ANQGSEA. The CDR3 consists of 16 residues. The V end was cut by 2 bases, the J end by 4 bases, with 18 bases between. This TCR came from a woman between 50 and 59 years old with acute or convalescent COVID-19. The specimen sequenced was peripheral blood. The rearrangement joins TRBV29-1 to TRBJ2-1; D might be TRBD1 (6 bases). The CDR3 bases are TGCAGCGTTGAATTGGTGGGGCAGGGGCCATACAATGAGCAGTTCTTC. Translated, it gives CSVELVGQGPYNEQFF.